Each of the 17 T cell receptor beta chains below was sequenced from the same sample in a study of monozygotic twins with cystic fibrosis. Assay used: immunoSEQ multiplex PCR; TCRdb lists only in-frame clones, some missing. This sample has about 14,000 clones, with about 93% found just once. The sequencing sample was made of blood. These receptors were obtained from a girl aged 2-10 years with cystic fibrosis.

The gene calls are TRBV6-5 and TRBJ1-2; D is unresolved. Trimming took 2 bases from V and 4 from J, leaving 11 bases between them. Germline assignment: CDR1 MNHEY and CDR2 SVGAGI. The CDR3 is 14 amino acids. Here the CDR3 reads CASSYDRAPYGYTF. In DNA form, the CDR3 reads TGTGCCAGCAGTTACGACCGGGCGCCCTATGGCTACACCTTC.

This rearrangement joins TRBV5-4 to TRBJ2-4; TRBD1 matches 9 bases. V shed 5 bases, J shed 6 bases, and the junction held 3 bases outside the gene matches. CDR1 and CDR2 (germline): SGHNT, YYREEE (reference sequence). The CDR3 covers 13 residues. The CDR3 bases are TGTGCCAGCAGGGACAGGGGCCGAAACATTCAGTACTTC. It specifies CASRDRGRNIQYF.

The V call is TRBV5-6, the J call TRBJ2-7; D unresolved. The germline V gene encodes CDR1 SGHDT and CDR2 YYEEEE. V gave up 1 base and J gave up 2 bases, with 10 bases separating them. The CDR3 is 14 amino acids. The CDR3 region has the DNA TGTGCCAGCAGCTTGTGGCCTTCCCCCTACGAGCAGTACTTC. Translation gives CASSLWPSPYEQYF. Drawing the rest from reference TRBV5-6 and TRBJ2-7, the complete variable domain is DAGVTQSPTHLIKTRGQQVTLRCSPKSGHDTVSWYQQALGQGPQFIFQYYEEEERQRGNFPDRFSGHQFPNYSSELNVNALLLGDSALYLCASSLWPSPYEQYFGPGTRLTVT.

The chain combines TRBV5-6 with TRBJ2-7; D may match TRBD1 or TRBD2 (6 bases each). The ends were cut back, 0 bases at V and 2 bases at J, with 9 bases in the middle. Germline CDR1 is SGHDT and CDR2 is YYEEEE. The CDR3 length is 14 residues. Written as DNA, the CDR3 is TGTGCCAGCAGCTTGGGAGGGGGGACCTACGAGCAGTACTTC. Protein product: CASSLGGGTYEQYF.

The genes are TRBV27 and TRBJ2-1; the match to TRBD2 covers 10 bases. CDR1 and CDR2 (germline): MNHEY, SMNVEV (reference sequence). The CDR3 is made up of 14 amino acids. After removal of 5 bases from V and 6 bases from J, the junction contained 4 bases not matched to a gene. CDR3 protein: CASSPSGSRNEQFF. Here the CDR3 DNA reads TGTGCCAGCAGTCCTAGCGGGAGTCGCAATGAGCAGTTCTTC.

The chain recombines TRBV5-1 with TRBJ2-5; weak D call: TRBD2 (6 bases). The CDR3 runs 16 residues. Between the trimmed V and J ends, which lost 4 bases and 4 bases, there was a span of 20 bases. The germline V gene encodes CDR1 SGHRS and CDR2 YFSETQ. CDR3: CASSPVVGRTIETQYF. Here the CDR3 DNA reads TGCGCCAGCAGCCCCGTTGTCGGGAGAACCATAGAGACCCAGTACTTC.

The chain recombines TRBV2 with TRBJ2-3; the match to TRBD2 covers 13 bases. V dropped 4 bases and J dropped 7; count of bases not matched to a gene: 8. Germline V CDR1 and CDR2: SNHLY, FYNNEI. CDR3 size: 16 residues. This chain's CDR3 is CASSGGRTSGSYTQYF. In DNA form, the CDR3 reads TGTGCCAGCAGTGGGGGCCGGACTAGCGGGAGTTATACGCAGTATTTT.

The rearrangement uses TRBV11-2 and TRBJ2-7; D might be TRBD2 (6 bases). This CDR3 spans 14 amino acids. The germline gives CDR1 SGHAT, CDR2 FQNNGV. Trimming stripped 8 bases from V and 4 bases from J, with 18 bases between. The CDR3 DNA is TGTGCCAGCGGCAAGCGGGTCCAACCTTACGAGCAGTACTTC. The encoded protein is CASGKRVQPYEQYF.

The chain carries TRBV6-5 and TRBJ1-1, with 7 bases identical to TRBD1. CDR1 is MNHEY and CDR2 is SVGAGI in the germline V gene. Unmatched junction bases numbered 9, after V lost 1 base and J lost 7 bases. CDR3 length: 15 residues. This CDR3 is CASSYLGQGGNEAFF. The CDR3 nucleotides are TGTGCCAGCAGTTACTTGGGGCAGGGGGGTAATGAAGCTTTCTTT.

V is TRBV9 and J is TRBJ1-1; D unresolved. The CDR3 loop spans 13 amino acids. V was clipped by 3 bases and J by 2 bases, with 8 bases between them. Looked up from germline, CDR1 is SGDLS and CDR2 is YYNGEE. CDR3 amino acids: CASSEGLNTEAFF. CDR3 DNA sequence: TGTGCCAGCAGCGAGGGTTTAAACACTGAAGCTTTCTTT.

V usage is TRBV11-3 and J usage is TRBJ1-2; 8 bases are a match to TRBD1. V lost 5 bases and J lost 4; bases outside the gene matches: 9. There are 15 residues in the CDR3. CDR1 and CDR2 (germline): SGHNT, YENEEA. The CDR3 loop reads CASSPGQGFRYGYTF. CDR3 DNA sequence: TGTGCCAGCAGCCCCGGACAGGGCTTCCGCTATGGCTACACCTTC.

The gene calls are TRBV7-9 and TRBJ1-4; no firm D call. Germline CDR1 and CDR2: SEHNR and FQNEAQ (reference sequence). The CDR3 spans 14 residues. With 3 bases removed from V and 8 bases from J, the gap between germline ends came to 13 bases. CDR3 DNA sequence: TGTGCCAGCAGCTTGGGAGGGCTTCGGGAAAAACTGTTTTTT. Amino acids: CASSLGGLREKLFF.

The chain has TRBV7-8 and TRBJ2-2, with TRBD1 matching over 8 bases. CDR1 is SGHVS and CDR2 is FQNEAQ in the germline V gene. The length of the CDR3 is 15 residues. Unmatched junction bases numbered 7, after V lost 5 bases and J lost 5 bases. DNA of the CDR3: TGTGCCAGCAGCCAAACAGGGGGTCGGACCGGGGAGCTGTTTTTT. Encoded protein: CASSQTGGRTGELFF.

CDR3 sequence reads: CASSVWDRPYEQYF. The DNA of the CDR3 is TGCGCCAGCAGTGTATGGGACAGGCCCTACGAGCAGTACTTC. This sequence joins TRBV10-2 and TRBJ2-7; TRBD1 aligns across 8 bases. CDR1 is WSHSY and CDR2 is SAAADI in the germline V gene. This CDR3 is built from 14 residues. V trimming: 4 bases; J trimming: 2 bases; junction bases outside the gene matches: 4.

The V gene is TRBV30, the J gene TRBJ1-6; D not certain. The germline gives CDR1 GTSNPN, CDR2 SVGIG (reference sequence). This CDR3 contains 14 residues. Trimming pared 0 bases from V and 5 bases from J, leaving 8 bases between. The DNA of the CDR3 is TGTGCCTGGAGTGTACGCGGGGATAATTCACCCCTCCACTTT. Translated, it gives CAWSVRGDNSPLHF.

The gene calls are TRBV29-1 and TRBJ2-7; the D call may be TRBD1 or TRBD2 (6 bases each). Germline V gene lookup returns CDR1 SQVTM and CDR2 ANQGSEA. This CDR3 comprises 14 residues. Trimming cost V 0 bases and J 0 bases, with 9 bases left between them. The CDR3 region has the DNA TGCAGCGTTGAAGATGGAGGGGGCTCCTACGAGCAGTACTTC. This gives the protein CSVEDGGGSYEQYF.

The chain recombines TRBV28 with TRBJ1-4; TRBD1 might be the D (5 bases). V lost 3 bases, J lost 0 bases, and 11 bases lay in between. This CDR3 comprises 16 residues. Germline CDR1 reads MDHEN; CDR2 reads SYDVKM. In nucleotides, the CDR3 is TGTGCCAGCAGTTTCCAGACAGCCCCAACTAATGAAAAACTGTTTTTT. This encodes CASSFQTAPTNEKLFF.